Below, 14 T cell receptor beta chains from the same sample are listed, as sequenced in a study of long-term antiretroviral therapy in people with HIV. The libraries were made with immunoSEQ v3.0 at survey level. The repertoire was sequenced with immunoSEQ multiplex PCR; TCRdb's copy has only in-frame clones and lacks some. There are roughly 50,000 clones in the sample; about 81% occur only once, and around 3% lies in the top ten. Specimen: unsorted PBMCs, collected 0.8 years after starting antiretroviral therapy. The receptor source for this set is a young woman with HIV.

This clone has only one observation. The CDR3 sequence: CATSRGQGAYNEQFF. The CDR3 region has the DNA TGTGCCACCAGCAGAGGGCAGGGGGCCTACAATGAGCAGTTCTTC. J is TRBJ2-1 and V is TRBV15; 7 positions agree with TRBD1. V lost 1 base and J lost 2; bases outside the gene matches: 2. Per the germline V gene, CDR1 is LNHNV and CDR2 is YYDKDF (reference sequence). CDR3 length equals 15 residues.

This chain connects TRBV5-1 to TRBJ1-1; D possibly corresponds to TRBD1 (5 bases). Between the trimmed V and J ends, which lost 2 bases and 0 bases, there was a span of 11 bases. CDR3 length: 15 amino acids. The V gene's germline CDR1 is SGHRS and CDR2 YFSETQ. CDR3 coding DNA: TGCGCCAGCAGCTTTTGGGGGTCCGTGAACACTGAAGCTTTCTTT. Its protein is CASSFWGSVNTEAFF.

The chain recombines TRBV6-1 with TRBJ2-7; tentatively, D is TRBD2 (5 bases). Per the germline V gene, CDR1 is MNHNS and CDR2 is SASEGT. CDR3 size: 12 residues. Deletions cut 9 bases from V and 3 bases from J, with 12 bases between. The CDR3 reads CASSDGDYEQYF. DNA for the CDR3: TGTGCCAGTAGCGACGGAGACTACGAGCAGTACTTC.

The chain employs TRBV5-4 and TRBJ2-7; 15 bases are a match to TRBD2. V gave up 4 bases and J gave up 3 bases; unmatched junction bases: 2. CDR3 size: 15 residues. Germline lookup yields CDR1 SGHNT and CDR2 YYREEE (reference sequence). This CDR3 reads CASSPGLAGGYEQYF. Here the CDR3 DNA reads TGTGCCAGCAGCCCGGGACTAGCGGGAGGCTACGAGCAGTACTTC.

CDR3 residues: CASSMTGTQRNTEAFF. The DNA of the CDR3 is TGTGCCAGTAGTATGACGGGGACACAGAGGAACACTGAAGCTTTCTTT. This chain links TRBV19 with TRBJ1-1; D is possibly TRBD1 (6 bases). Germline lookup yields CDR1 LNHDA and CDR2 SQIVND (reference sequence). V shed 3 bases and J shed 1 base, with 15 bases lying between them. This CDR3 has 16 amino acids.

V usage is TRBV9 and J usage is TRBJ2-5; D uncertain. This CDR3 has 14 residues. The V end was cut by 4 bases, the J end by 2 bases, with 12 bases between. The germline CDR1 and CDR2 sequences are SGDLS and YYNGEE. CDR3 in amino acids: CASSPTGLQETQYF. CDR3 DNA sequence: TGTGCCAGCAGCCCGACTGGTCTACAAGAGACCCAGTACTTC.

The V call is TRBV5-1, the J call TRBJ2-3, with 8 bases identical to TRBD1. The CDR3 contains 15 residues. Germline assignment: CDR1 SGHRS and CDR2 YFSETQ. V lost 0 bases to trimming and J lost 4 bases; unmatched junction nucleotides: 4. CDR3 protein: CASSLEDRESDTQYF. CDR3 bases: TGCGCCAGCAGCTTGGAGGACAGGGAGTCAGATACGCAGTATTTT.

V gene TRBV10-1 combines with J gene TRBJ2-2; possibly TRBD1 for D (5 bases). Trimming shortened V by 4 bases and J by 2 bases, and 8 bases separated the two germline ends. This CDR3 has 14 amino acids. CDR1 WNHNN and CDR2 SYGVQD come from the germline V gene (reference sequence). CDR3 coding DNA: TGCGCCAGCAGTGTCAGGGCTAACACCGGGGAGCTGTTTTTT. Translation: CASSVRANTGELFF.

Written as DNA, the CDR3 is TGTGCCAGCAGTTCGTCGACTCTTAAAGAGACCCAGTACTTC. Its protein is CASSSSTLKETQYF. The chain is built from TRBV28 and TRBJ2-5; D ambiguous. The CDR3 totals 14 residues. From germline, CDR1 is MDHEN and CDR2 SYDVKM. V dropped 4 bases and J dropped 3 bases, with 12 bases sitting between them. The full variable domain, completed using reference TRBV28 and TRBJ2-5, is DVKVTQSSRYLVKRTGEKVFLECVQDMDHENMFWYRQDPGLGLRLIYFSYDVKMKEKGDIPEGYSVSREKKERFSLILESASTNQTSMYLCASSSSTLKETQYFGPGTRLLVL.

This sequence joins TRBV7-3 and TRBJ1-3; 8 nucleotides match TRBD1. V lost 5 bases and J lost 4; bases outside the gene matches: 4. Germline V lookup: CDR1 SGHTA, CDR2 FQGTGA. This CDR3 contains 14 residues. The CDR3 reads CASSPAGGGNTIYF. The CDR3 DNA follows: TGTGCCAGCAGCCCTGCAGGGGGCGGAAACACCATATATTTT.

This clone appeared once. The chain recombines TRBV18 with TRBJ1-2, with D perhaps TRBD1 (5 bases). The CDR3 is 17 residues long. Trimming shortened V by 1 base and J by 3 bases, and 18 bases separated the two germline ends. Per germline, CDR1 KGHSH and CDR2 LQKENI. The CDR3 DNA reads as TGTGCCAGCTCACCACGAGCCGGGACTTCTACCCACTATGGCTACACCTTC. Encoded protein: CASSPRAGTSTHYGYTF.

This chain links TRBV6-5 with TRBJ1-5, with D tentatively TRBD1 (6 bases). The ends were cut back, 2 bases at V and 5 bases at J, with 10 bases in the middle. The germline gives CDR1 MNHEY, CDR2 SVGAGI. This CDR3 spans 14 amino acids. The CDR3 DNA sequence: TGTGCCAGCAGTTACACAGGGACCCATCAGCCCCAGCATTTT. As protein: CASSYTGTHQPQHF.

The chain is built from TRBV9 and TRBJ2-3, with 7 bases aligning to TRBD2. CDR3 length: 17 amino acids. J gave up 4 bases and V 0 bases, and 11 bases lay outside the gene matches. CDR1 is SGDLS, CDR2 YYNGEE, per germline. CDR3 sequence: CASSVASGGSSSDTQYF. Written as DNA, the CDR3 is TGTGCCAGCAGCGTAGCTTCAGGCGGGAGCTCATCAGATACGCAGTATTTT.

The gene calls are TRBV6-5 and TRBJ2-3, with no clear D. Per germline, CDR1 MNHEY and CDR2 SVGAGI. The CDR3 is 11 amino acids. V was cut by 6 bases and J by 10 bases, with 11 bases left in between. The CDR3 DNA sequence: TGTGCCAGCAGGAAATCGTCGGCGCAGTATTTT. Protein product: CASRKSSAQYF.